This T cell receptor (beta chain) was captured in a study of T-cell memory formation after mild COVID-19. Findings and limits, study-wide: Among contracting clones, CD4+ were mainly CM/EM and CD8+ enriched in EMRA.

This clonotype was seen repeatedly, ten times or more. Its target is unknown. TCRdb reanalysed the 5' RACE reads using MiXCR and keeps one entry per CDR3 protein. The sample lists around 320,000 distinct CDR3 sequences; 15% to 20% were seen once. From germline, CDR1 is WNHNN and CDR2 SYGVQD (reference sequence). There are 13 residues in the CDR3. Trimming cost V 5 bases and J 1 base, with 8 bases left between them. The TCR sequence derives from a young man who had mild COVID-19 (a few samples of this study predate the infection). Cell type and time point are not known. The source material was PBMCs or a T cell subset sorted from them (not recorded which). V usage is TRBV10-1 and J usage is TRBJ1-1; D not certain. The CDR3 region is CASSFNGNTEAFF. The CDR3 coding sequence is TGCGCCAGCAGTTTTAACGGGAACACTGAAGCTTTCTTT.